This T cell receptor (beta chain) is from a study of technical replicates of blood from a few donors. V was pared by 5 bases and J by 3 bases, with 3 bases of the junction left unmatched. The CDR3 consists of 13 residues. Germline-derived CDR1 and CDR2 are SGHAT and FQNNGV. Generated by immunoSEQ multiplex PCR, the TCRdb table keeps only in-frame clones and is missing some. Among approximately 82,000 clones listed, under 95% were seen once. The receptor comes from a human donor in good health. The chain couples TRBV11-2 to TRBJ2-7, with 8 bases matching TRBD1. Sequencing was performed on T cells isolated from PBMCs. The CDR3 DNA reads as TGTGCCAGCAGCCGGACAGGGTTCTACGAGCAGTACTTC. It specifies CASSRTGFYEQYF.